This T cell receptor beta chain was sequenced in a study of blood T cell repertoires in COVID-19. On the study more broadly: Samples came from the United States, Italy and Spain, spanning acute and convalescent COVID-19.

Original handling: From reference gene primer amplification, estimates of nucleated cell counts were derived. Generated by immunoSEQ multiplex PCR, the TCRdb table keeps only in-frame clones and is missing some. V and J calls and clone size are those listed in that table; D and trimming were worked out from the DNA. This repertoire shows 300,000 to 350,000 clones, 85% to 90% found once; its top ten account for 6% to 8%. The CDR3 covers 14 residues. V gave up 0 bases and J gave up 7 bases, with 11 bases separating them. CDR1 SGHDT and CDR2 YYEEEE come from the germline V gene. Seattle's cohort entered during active infection and was followed longitudinally.

The chain couples TRBV5-6 to TRBJ2-1; D unresolved. The sequenced sample was peripheral blood. The origin of this receptor is a woman aged 65 to 85 with COVID-19, enrolled during active disease. DNA of the CDR3: TGTGCCAGCAGCTTGGTCGAAGTCGGGAATGAGCAGTTCTTC. It codes for CASSLVEVGNEQFF.